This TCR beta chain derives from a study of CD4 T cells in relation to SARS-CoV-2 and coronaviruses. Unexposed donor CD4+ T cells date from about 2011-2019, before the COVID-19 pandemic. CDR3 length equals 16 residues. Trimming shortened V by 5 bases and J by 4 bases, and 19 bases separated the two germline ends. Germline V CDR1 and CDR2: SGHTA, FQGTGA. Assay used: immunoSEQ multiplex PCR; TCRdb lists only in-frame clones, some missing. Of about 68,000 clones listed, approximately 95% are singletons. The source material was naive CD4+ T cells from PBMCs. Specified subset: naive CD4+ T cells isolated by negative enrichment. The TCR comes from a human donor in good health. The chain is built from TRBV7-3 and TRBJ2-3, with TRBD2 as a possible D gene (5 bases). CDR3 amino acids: CASSPSAALGPDTQYF. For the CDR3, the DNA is TGTGCCAGCAGCCCCTCAGCGGCCCTAGGCCCAGATACGCAGTATTTT.